This T cell receptor (beta chain) was observed in a study of early T cells in non-severe SARS-CoV-2 infection. Researchers tagged individual cDNA molecules with unique molecular identifiers. TCRdb re-analysed the 5' RACE reads in MiXCR, keeping a single row per CDR3 protein. The table lists fewer than 85,000 distinct CDR3 sequences, roughly 13% of them singletons, with 6% in the top ten. Trimming cost V 4 bases and J 6 bases, with 13 bases left between them. The CDR3 length is 12 residues. Germline CDR1 is DFQATT and CDR2 is SNEGSKA (reference sequence). This TCR was sampled from an adult who was a healthcare worker with PCR-confirmed SARS-CoV-2 infection or an uninfected control (not recorded which). This chain joins TRBV20-1 and TRBJ2-7; TRBD2 is a possible D gene (5 bases). Sequencing input: whole blood. CDR3 in DNA: TGCAGTGCTACTAGATCAGGAGGCGAGCAGTACTTC. The encoded protein is CSATRSGGEQYF.